Following are 26 T cell receptor beta chains from one sample sequenced in a study of shared clonotypes between healthy human individuals. TCRdb keeps only in-frame clones here, not all; method: immunoSEQ multiplex PCR. The data show roughly 2.4 million clones, with around 95% seen just once and over 0.1% held by the top ten. Sequenced sample: naive CD4+ T cells sorted from blood. Subset indicated: CD45RA+ positively selected. The receptors here all came from a man aged 18 to 29 in good health.

As to this clone: Other DNA sequences in this sample translate to the same CDR3. The chain employs TRBV5-1 and TRBJ2-7, with 7 bases matching TRBD2. This CDR3 is 14 amino acids long. Unmatched junction bases numbered 2, after V lost 2 bases and J lost 0 bases. The germline CDR1 and CDR2 sequences are SGHRS and YFSETQ. The CDR3 DNA follows: TGCGCCAGCAGCTTAGGACTAGGCTCCTACGAGCAGTACTTC. This gives the protein CASSLGLGSYEQYF.

This chain connects TRBV15 to TRBJ2-7; no definite D call. CDR1 is LNHNV and CDR2 is YYDKDF in the germline V gene (reference sequence). The CDR3 is 14 amino acids. V was shortened by 0 bases and J by 7 bases, with 13 bases between the two germline ends. CDR3 nucleotide sequence: TGTGCCACCAGCAGAGAAATAGCAATTGGGGAGCAGTACTTC. Its protein is CATSREIAIGEQYF.

This chain connects TRBV7-2 to TRBJ1-5, with D unclear. The CDR3 is 14 amino acids. Germline CDR1 reads SGHTA; CDR2 reads FQGNSA. Trimming took off 4 bases at V and 4 bases at J, with 11 bases between the two ends. CDR3 amino acids: CASSSDWGNQPQHF. Written as DNA, the CDR3 is TGTGCCAGCAGCTCCGACTGGGGTAATCAGCCCCAGCATTTT.

The rearrangement links TRBV7-2 to TRBJ2-3, with TRBD2 identical over 7 bases. V lost 5 bases to trimming and J lost 0 bases; unmatched junction nucleotides: 8. CDR3 length equals 16 residues. Germline V CDR1 and CDR2: SGHTA, FQGNSA. CDR3 sequence (DNA): TGTGCCAGCAGCGTCAGAGGGAGGGCTAGCACAGATACGCAGTATTTT. It specifies CASSVRGRASTDTQYF.

The chain links TRBV27 to TRBJ1-1; possible D gene TRBD1, 5 bases. This CDR3 is built from 15 residues. The germline V and J ends were trimmed by 4 bases and 0 bases, with 12 bases remaining between them. The germline V gene encodes CDR1 MNHEY and CDR2 SMNVEV (reference sequence). In DNA form, the CDR3 reads TGTGCCAGCAGTTCCCCTCGACAGTTGAACACTGAAGCTTTCTTT. Amino acid sequence: CASSSPRQLNTEAFF.

With regard to this clone: Other DNA sequences from this sample encode an identical CDR3 as well. V gene TRBV5-4 combines with J gene TRBJ1-5, with no clear D. V lost 2 bases to trimming and J lost 4 bases, with 7 bases between them. The CDR3 consists of 13 residues. Germline-derived CDR1 and CDR2 are SGHNT and YYREEE (reference sequence). For the CDR3, the DNA is TGTGCCAGCAGCTTAGACGGTAATCAGCCCCAGCATTTT. Protein sequence: CASSLDGNQPQHF.

The rearrangement joins TRBV7-6 to TRBJ2-5; 8 nucleotides align to TRBD1. Germline V gives CDR1 SGHVS, CDR2 FNYEAQ. V lost 4 bases, J lost 4 bases, and 8 bases stayed unmatched. This CDR3 has 15 residues. This CDR3 reads CASSSVGQGRETQYF. The CDR3 region has the DNA TGTGCCAGCAGCTCAGTTGGACAGGGTCGAGAGACCCAGTACTTC.

This chain uses TRBV2 with TRBJ1-2; 8 bases fit TRBD1. V lost 7 bases and J lost 4; bases outside the gene matches: 8. This CDR3 has 14 amino acids. Germline V CDR1 and CDR2: SNHLY, FYNNEI. The CDR3 bases are TGTGCCAGCAATCCGGACAGGGACCCCTATGGCTACACCTTC. This gives the protein CASNPDRDPYGYTF.

The V gene is TRBV18, the J gene TRBJ1-4; tentatively, D is TRBD1 (6 bases). Germline CDR1 and CDR2: KGHSH and LQKENI. Trimming took 4 bases from V and 7 from J, leaving 10 bases between them. The CDR3 runs 13 residues. CDR3 in DNA: TGTGCCAGCTCACTGGACAGTTTTGAAAAACTGTTTTTT. Translation gives CASSLDSFEKLFF.

V gene TRBV11-2 combines with J gene TRBJ2-7; 9 bases map to TRBD1. Germline assignment: CDR1 SGHAT and CDR2 FQNNGV. This CDR3 contains 13 residues. The V and J ends lost 8 bases and 6 bases, in that order; junction bases with no gene match: 8. The DNA of the CDR3 is TGTGCCAGCGGGGACAGGGACACGGGCGAGCAGTACTTC. This codes for CASGDRDTGEQYF. Complete variable domain (other parts from reference TRBV11-2 and TRBJ2-7): EAGVAQSPRYKIIEKRQSVAFWCNPISGHATLYWYQQILGQGPKLLIQFQNNGVVDDSQLPKDRFSAERLKGVDSTLKIQPAKLEDSAVYLCASGDRDTGEQYFGPGTRLTVT.

V and J are TRBV18 and TRBJ2-7; no reliable D call. In germline, CDR1 is KGHSH, CDR2 LQKENI. CDR3 size: 15 residues. Trimming took off 6 bases at V and 0 bases at J, with 15 bases between the two ends. CDR3 sequence reads: CASSLGRLPSYEQYF. The CDR3 DNA reads as TGTGCCAGCTCCCTGGGAAGGCTCCCCTCCTACGAGCAGTACTTC.

The chain carries TRBV28 and TRBJ1-2; 7 bases map to TRBD1. J lost 3 bases, V lost 1 base, and 2 bases had no gene match. There are 14 residues in the CDR3. Germline V gives CDR1 MDHEN, CDR2 SYDVKM. This CDR3 is CASSLYGTDYGYTF. For the CDR3, the DNA is TGTGCCAGCAGTTTATACGGGACAGACTATGGCTACACCTTC.

This clone was seen once. The J gene is TRBJ2-7, the V gene TRBV28; a weak D match, TRBD1 (6 bases). The germline V gene encodes CDR1 MDHEN and CDR2 SYDVKM. The CDR3 has 14 residues. Trimming stripped 6 bases from V and 0 bases from J, with 12 bases between. CDR3 sequence: CASRVQGSSYEQYF. In DNA, the CDR3 is TGTGCCAGCAGGGTACAGGGTAGCTCCTACGAGCAGTACTTC.

V gene TRBV6-5 combines with J gene TRBJ1-1; 8 positions match TRBD1. V was clipped by 6 bases and J by 5 bases; unmatched bases: 11. Germline V gives CDR1 MNHEY, CDR2 SVGAGI. The CDR3 is 15 residues long. As DNA, the CDR3 is TGTGCCAGCAGCCTACGGCCAACAGGGGGAACTGAAGCTTTCTTT. It codes for CASSLRPTGGTEAFF.

This sequence joins TRBV6-1 and TRBJ1-5, with 9 bases aligning to TRBD1. This CDR3 has 15 residues. Germline CDR1 reads MNHNS; CDR2 reads SASEGT. V trimming: 4 bases; J trimming: 4 bases; junction bases outside the gene matches: 5. The CDR3 loop is CASSGRGQGNQPQHF. CDR3 DNA: TGTGCCAGCAGTGGGCGAGGACAGGGGAATCAGCCCCAGCATTTT.

The chain couples TRBV28 to TRBJ1-1; D is possibly TRBD1 (6 bases). The V end lost 7 bases, the J end lost 11 bases, and 17 bases lay between the germline ends. CDR1 and CDR2 (germline): MDHEN, SYDVKM. The CDR3 covers 12 residues. Here the CDR3 reads CASTVRGGGAFF. The DNA of the CDR3 is TGTGCCAGCACCGTGAGGGGAGGGGGGGCTTTCTTT.

The CDR3 protein is CASSPPVQETSYEQYF. The CDR3 DNA follows: TGTGCCAGCTCACCACCGGTCCAGGAGACCTCCTACGAGCAGTACTTC. The V call is TRBV18, the J call TRBJ2-7; D not resolved. V lost 0 bases, J lost 0 bases, and 12 bases lay in between. Germline-derived CDR1 and CDR2 are KGHSH and LQKENI. The CDR3 sequence is 16 residues long.

The V call is TRBV11-2, the J call TRBJ2-3, with TRBD2 matching 8 bases. The V gene end was trimmed by 0 bases and the J gene end by 2 bases; junction bases not matched to a gene: 7. CDR3 length equals 17 residues. The V gene's germline CDR1 is SGHAT and CDR2 FQNNGV. CDR3 in DNA: TGTGCCAGCAGCTTAGATTTACTAGCGGCCAACACAGATACGCAGTATTTT. Residues: CASSLDLLAANTDTQYF.

V is TRBV5-5 and J is TRBJ2-1; 9 nucleotides match TRBD2. The CDR3 runs 15 residues. Germline CDR1 SGHKS, CDR2 YYEKEE (reference sequence). V shed 4 bases and J 2 bases; nucleotides not matched to a gene: 4. The CDR3 DNA reads as TGTGCCAGCAGCGGGGGACTAGCTACCTACAATGAGCAGTTCTTC. It codes for CASSGGLATYNEQFF.

As concerns this clone: At the DNA level, this CDR3 is encoded by other sequences in the same sample as well. The chain carries TRBV7-2 and TRBJ1-5; 7 nucleotides agree with TRBD1. Germline trimming cut 5 bases from V and 2 bases from J; bases unmatched to any gene: 3. The germline CDR1 and CDR2 sequences are SGHTA and FQGNSA. This CDR3 comprises 14 residues. The CDR3 protein is CASSPTGGNQPQHF. CDR3 nucleotide sequence: TGTGCCAGCAGCCCCACAGGGGGCAATCAGCCCCAGCATTTT.

The chain employs TRBV28 and TRBJ2-4, with D perhaps matching TRBD1 (5 bases). The V end lost 8 bases, the J end lost 9 bases, and 17 bases lay between the germline ends. The CDR3 is made up of 13 amino acids. CDR1 and CDR2 (germline): MDHEN, SYDVKM. CDR3 protein: CASARYRQGIQYF. Written as DNA, the CDR3 is TGTGCCAGCGCGAGGTACCGTCAGGGCATTCAGTACTTC. Full variable domain (missing parts from reference TRBV28 and TRBJ2-4): DVKVTQSSRYLVKRTGEKVFLECVQDMDHENMFWYRQDPGLGLRLIYFSYDVKMKEKGDIPEGYSVSREKKERFSLILESASTNQTSMYLCASARYRQGIQYFGAGTRLSVL.

The rearrangement links TRBV7-2 to TRBJ2-2; D unresolved. The CDR3 sequence is 14 residues long. Between the trimmed V and J ends, which lost 3 bases and 1 base, there was a span of 6 bases. The germline gives CDR1 SGHTA, CDR2 FQGNSA. The CDR3 DNA sequence: TGTGCCAGCAGCTTTCCTATGAACACCGGGGAGCTGTTTTTT. Protein sequence: CASSFPMNTGELFF.

The chain uses TRBV7-3 and TRBJ2-1, with D possibly matching TRBD2 (5 bases). The CDR3 is 13 residues long. Germline V gives CDR1 SGHTA, CDR2 FQGTGA. Deletions cut 4 bases from V and 9 bases from J, with 13 bases between. The DNA for the CDR3 is TGTGCCAGCAGCTCGCCCGATCGGGGTGAGCAGTTCTTC. It translates to CASSSPDRGEQFF.

This chain uses TRBV5-8 with TRBJ2-2; the match to TRBD2 covers 9 bases. This CDR3 has 16 residues. Unmatched junction bases numbered 7, after V lost 3 bases and J lost 4 bases. Germline values: CDR1 SGHTS, CDR2 YDEGEE. CDR3 DNA sequence: TGTGCCAGCAGCTCCGAGCGGGGGGTCGGCACCGGGGAGCTGTTTTTT. This encodes CASSSERGVGTGELFF.

This chain links TRBV4-1 with TRBJ2-1; TRBD2 matches 9 bases. The V gene's germline CDR1 is MGHRA and CDR2 YSYEKL. V dropped 6 bases and J dropped 1; count of bases not matched to a gene: 16. The CDR3 contains 19 residues. The CDR3 DNA is TGCGCCAGCAGGGCACCGGGACTAGCTACCTTGGGGTCCTACAATGAGCAGTTCTTC. Its protein product is CASRAPGLATLGSYNEQFF.

The rearrangement links TRBV21-1 to TRBJ2-7; the table's D call, TRBD1, was not checked against the DNA. TRBV21-1 is described as a pseudogene. The CDR3 has 18 amino acids. This chain's CDR3 is CASTKTDRTRQGAHEQYF. CDR3 coding DNA: TGTGCCAGCACCAAAACCGACCGAACGAGGCAGGGTGCCCACGAGCAGTACTTC.